The rows below give T cell receptor beta chains drawn from one sample of a study of regulatory T cells in long-lasting Graves disease. Using its own MiXCR run on the multiplex PCR reads, TCRdb lists one record per CDR3 protein. The data contain 450,000 to 600,000 distinct CDR3 sequences, 15% to 20% of them singletons. This same sample was also taken into another study, of T cells in Graves' hyperthyroidism and ophthalmopathy.

This specimen was peripheral blood mononuclear cells (PBMCs), taken at new diagnosis, from a patient treated with antithyroid drugs. The receptors shown here come from a man between 35 and 55 years old with Graves disease. The CDR3 runs from the conserved cysteine through the conserved F or W. The order of the fields is V gene, J gene, CDR3 protein.

>TRBV6-6|TRBJ1-5
CASSYSWHNNQPQHF
>TRBV28|TRBJ1-1
CASRTGARATEAFF
>TRBV14|TRBJ2-7
CASSQVGATRSYEQYF
>TRBV30|TRBJ2-1
CASTSGRGSEQFF
>TRBV11-3|TRBJ2-1
CASSLQRFSNEQFF
>TRBV19|TRBJ2-4
CASSAGTGMYIQYF
>TRBV6-1|TRBJ2-1
CASSVTGGNEQFF
>TRBV12-3/TRBV12-4|TRBJ2-3
CASSPQFPEADTQYF
>TRBV7-9|TRBJ2-3
CASSGRGRTDTQYF
>TRBV6-1|TRBJ2-7
CASSPREYEQYF
>TRBV19|TRBJ1-5
CASRRKGQIDQPQHF
>TRBV20-1|TRBJ2-3
CSATKIGGGRTDTQYF
>TRBV11-2|TRBJ2-2
CASSLARGLAFGELFF
>TRBV24-1|TRBJ2-1
CATSDRGENNEQFF
>TRBV28|TRBJ2-1
CATWGGATYNEQFF
>TRBV6-1|TRBJ2-5
CASSPDGATQYF
>TRBV28|TRBJ1-6
CASNSGASSALHF
>TRBV10-3|TRBJ1-6
CAISEFSGDPLHF
>TRBV2|TRBJ1-2
CASSGGRIYGYTF
>TRBV6-2/TRBV6-3|TRBJ1-4
CAGRRTGWEKLFF
>TRBV18|TRBJ2-7
CASSPGAYEQYF
>TRBV24-1|TRBJ2-1
CATSDPRTGQYNEQFF